These 12 T cell receptor beta chains share one sample of origin, sequenced in a study of T-cell memory formation after mild COVID-19. One entry per CDR3 protein, called by TCRdb with MiXCR from the 5' RACE reads. The top ten hold around 2% of the sample, which has 120,000 to 150,000 distinct CDR3 sequences, 15% to 20% seen once. Sequenced: PBMCs or a T cell subset sorted from them (not recorded which). The receptors come from an adult woman who had mild COVID-19 (a few samples of this study predate the infection). Cell type and time point are not known.

This clonotype was observed a handful of times. V and J are TRBV20-1 and TRBJ1-1, with D hard to call. This CDR3 is built from 14 residues. Trimming removed 3 bases at V and 5 bases at J, with 16 bases between. Per germline, CDR1 DFQATT and CDR2 SNEGSKA (reference sequence). The CDR3 coding sequence is TGCAGTGCTAGTCACGACCGGTTACGGACTGAAGCTTTCTTT. It yields the protein CSASHDRLRTEAFF.

Many counts were recorded for this clonotype. V and J are TRBV11-2 and TRBJ2-1; 8 nucleotides align to TRBD2. The ends lost 0 bases at V and 7 bases at J; junction bases unmatched: 2. The CDR3 is 14 residues long. Germline V lookup: CDR1 SGHAT, CDR2 FQNNGV. The CDR3 loop is CASSLDRGGNEQFF. CDR3 DNA sequence: TGTGCCAGCAGCTTAGACCGGGGGGGTAATGAGCAGTTCTTC. The full variable domain, with the rest looked up from reference TRBV11-2 and TRBJ2-1, is EAGVAQSPRYKIIEKRQSVAFWCNPISGHATLYWYQQILGQGPKLLIQFQNNGVVDDSQLPKDRFSAERLKGVDSTLKIQPAKLEDSAVYLCASSLDRGGNEQFFGPGTRLTVL.

The rearrangement links TRBV2 to TRBJ2-3; possible D gene TRBD2, 5 bases. The germline gives CDR1 SNHLY, CDR2 FYNNEI. The CDR3 is 14 residues long. Deletions cut 2 bases from V and 8 bases from J, with 14 bases between. CDR3 in amino acids: CASSELAVGLTQYF. The CDR3 nucleotides are TGTGCCAGCAGTGAACTAGCAGTTGGACTTACGCAGTATTTT.

The chain couples TRBV7-3 to TRBJ1-1; D ambiguous. The CDR3 has 13 residues. CDR1 is SGHTA, CDR2 FQGTGA, per germline. Trimming stripped 5 bases from V and 1 base from J, with 8 bases between. CDR3 DNA sequence: TGTGCCAGCAGCGTTCATCGGAACACTGAAGCTTTCTTT. Protein: CASSVHRNTEAFF.

This clonotype was seen more than once but under ten times. The chain links TRBV6-2 or TRBV6-3 to TRBJ2-7; 10 bases agree with TRBD2. V shed 4 bases, J shed 5 bases, and the junction held 5 bases outside the gene matches. The germline V gene has CDR1 MNHEY and CDR2 SVGEGT. There are 14 residues in the CDR3. The CDR3, as DNA: TGTGCCAGCAGTTTCAGCGGGAGGGTCGACGAGCAGTACTTC. Encoded protein: CASSFSGRVDEQYF.

This clonotype was seen a handful of times. This rearrangement joins TRBV12-3 or TRBV12-4 to TRBJ2-5; 8 bases line up with TRBD2. There are 14 residues in the CDR3. V dropped 4 bases and J dropped 4; count of bases not matched to a gene: 5. The chain's CDR3 is CASSYGTRRETQYF. The CDR3 region has the DNA TGTGCCAGCAGTTACGGGACTAGGAGAGAGACCCAGTACTTC.

This chain links TRBV30 with TRBJ2-3; TRBD1 matches at 7 bases. Per the germline V gene, CDR1 is GTSNPN and CDR2 is SVGIG (reference sequence). V gave up 2 bases and J gave up 2 bases; unmatched junction bases: 10. The CDR3 length is 16 residues. CDR3 sequence (DNA): TGTGCCTGGAGTATCCTCAGAGGGGGCAACACAGATACGCAGTATTTT. Protein: CAWSILRGGNTDTQYF.

The chain couples TRBV18 to TRBJ1-1, with D unclear. The CDR3 covers 13 residues. Germline loops: CDR1 KGHSH, CDR2 LQKENI. V lost 3 bases and J lost 6, with 11 bases in between. The CDR3 region has the DNA TGTGCCAGCTCACCTTCGGGAAGGGCTGAAGCTTTCTTT. It translates to CASSPSGRAEAFF.

The V gene is TRBV5-1, the J gene TRBJ2-6; tentative D call: TRBD2 (5 bases). This CDR3 is built from 18 residues. V dropped 0 bases and J dropped 0 bases, with 13 bases sitting between them. In germline, CDR1 is SGHRS, CDR2 YFSETQ. CDR3 region: CASSLAGMRDSGANVLTF. The CDR3 nucleotides read TGCGCCAGCAGCTTGGCCGGAATGAGGGACTCTGGGGCCAACGTCCTGACTTTC. The whole variable domain, remainder taken from reference TRBV5-1 and TRBJ2-6, is KAGVTQTPRYLIKTRGQQVTLSCSPISGHRSVSWYQQTPGQGLQFLFEYFSETQRNKGNFPGRFSGRQFSNSRSEMNVSTLELGDSALYLCASSLAGMRDSGANVLTFGAGSRLTVL.

This clonotype was counted only a few times. The chain has TRBV18 and TRBJ2-1, with D hard to call. The CDR3 contains 16 residues. In germline, CDR1 is KGHSH, CDR2 LQKENI. Trimming left V 4 bases short and J 7 bases short, with 20 bases between. The CDR3 sequence: CASSLRKREIGNEQFF. CDR3 nucleotides: TGTGCCAGCTCACTCAGAAAGCGAGAGATAGGGAATGAGCAGTTCTTC.

This clonotype was seen only a few times. V usage is TRBV7-6 and J usage is TRBJ2-5; a weak D match, TRBD2 (6 bases). The V end lost 6 bases, the J end lost 5 bases, and 19 bases lay between the germline ends. The CDR3 has 15 amino acids. The germline gives CDR1 SGHVS, CDR2 FNYEAQ. CDR3 in amino acids: CASRRAPGVLETQYF. CDR3 coding DNA: TGTGCCAGCAGGAGGGCCCCGGGAGTTCTGGAGACCCAGTACTTC.

This rearrangement joins TRBV5-1 to TRBJ2-2, with 8 bases identical to TRBD1. J lost 0 bases, V lost 4 bases, and 8 bases had no gene match. Per germline, CDR1 SGHRS and CDR2 YFSETQ. The length of the CDR3 is 17 residues. The CDR3 here is CASSRFDRGSNTGELFF. In nucleotides, the CDR3 is TGCGCCAGCAGCCGATTCGACAGGGGCTCGAACACCGGGGAGCTGTTTTTT.